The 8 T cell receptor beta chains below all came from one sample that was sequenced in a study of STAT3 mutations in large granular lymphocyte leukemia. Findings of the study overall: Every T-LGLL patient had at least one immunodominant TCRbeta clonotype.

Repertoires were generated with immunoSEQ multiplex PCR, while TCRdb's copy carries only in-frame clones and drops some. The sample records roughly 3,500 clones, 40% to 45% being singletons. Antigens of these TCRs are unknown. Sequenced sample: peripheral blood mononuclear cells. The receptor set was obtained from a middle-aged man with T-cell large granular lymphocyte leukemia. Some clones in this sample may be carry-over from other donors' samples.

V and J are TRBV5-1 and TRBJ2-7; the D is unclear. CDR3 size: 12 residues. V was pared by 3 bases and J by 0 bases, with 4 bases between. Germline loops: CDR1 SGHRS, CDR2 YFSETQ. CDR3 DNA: TGCGCCAGCAGCTCGAGCTCCTACGAGCAGTACTTC. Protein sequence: CASSSSSYEQYF.

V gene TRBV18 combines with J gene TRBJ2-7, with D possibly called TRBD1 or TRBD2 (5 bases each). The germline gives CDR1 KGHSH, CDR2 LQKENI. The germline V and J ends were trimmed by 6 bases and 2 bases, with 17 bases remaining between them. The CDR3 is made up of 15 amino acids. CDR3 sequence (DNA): TGTGCCAGCTCCGCAGGGAGCGGAAATCCCTACGAGCAGTACTTC. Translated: CASSAGSGNPYEQYF. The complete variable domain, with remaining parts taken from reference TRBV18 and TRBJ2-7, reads NAGVMQNPRHLVRRRGQEARLRCSPMKGHSHVYWYRQLPEEGLKFMVYLQKENIIDESGMPKERFSAEFPKEGPSILRIQQVVRGDSAAYFCASSAGSGNPYEQYFGPGTRLTVT.

DNA for the CDR3: TGCGCCAGCAGACCTGCGACGGGTAATCAGCCCCAGCATTTT. Translating it yields CASRPATGNQPQHF. The chain recombines TRBV5-1 with TRBJ1-5; D gene unclear. The germline gives CDR1 SGHRS, CDR2 YFSETQ. With 5 bases removed from V and 4 bases from J, the gap between germline ends came to 13 bases. The CDR3 has 14 residues.

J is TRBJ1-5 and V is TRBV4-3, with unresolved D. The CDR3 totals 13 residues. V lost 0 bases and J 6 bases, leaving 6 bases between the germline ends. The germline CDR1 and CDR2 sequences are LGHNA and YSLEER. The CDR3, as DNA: TGCGCCAGCAGCCAAGAGGCTGGTCAGCCCCAGCATTTT. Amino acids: CASSQEAGQPQHF.

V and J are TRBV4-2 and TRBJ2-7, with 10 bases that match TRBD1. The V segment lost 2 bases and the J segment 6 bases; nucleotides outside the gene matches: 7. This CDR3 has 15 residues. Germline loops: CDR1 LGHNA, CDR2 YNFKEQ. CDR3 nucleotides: TGTGCCAGCAGCCAATCGGGACAGGGGCACACCGAGCAGTACTTC. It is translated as CASSQSGQGHTEQYF.

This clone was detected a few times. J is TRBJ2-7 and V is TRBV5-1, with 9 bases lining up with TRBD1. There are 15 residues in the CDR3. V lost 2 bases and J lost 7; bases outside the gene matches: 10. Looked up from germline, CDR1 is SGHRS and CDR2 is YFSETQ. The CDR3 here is CASSLTAGTGWEQYF. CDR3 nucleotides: TGCGCCAGCAGCTTAACCGCCGGGACAGGGTGGGAGCAGTACTTC.

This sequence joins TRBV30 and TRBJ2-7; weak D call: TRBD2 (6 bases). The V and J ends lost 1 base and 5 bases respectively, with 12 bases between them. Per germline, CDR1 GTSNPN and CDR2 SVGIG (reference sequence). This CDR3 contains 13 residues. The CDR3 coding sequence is TGTGCCTGGAGTGCGGGGGATTCGCACGAGCAGTACTTC. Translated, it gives CAWSAGDSHEQYF.

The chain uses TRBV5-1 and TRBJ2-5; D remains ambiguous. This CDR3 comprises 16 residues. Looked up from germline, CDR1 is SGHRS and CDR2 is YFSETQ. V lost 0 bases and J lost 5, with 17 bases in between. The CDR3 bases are TGCGCCAGCAGCTTGGGAGTGACGCCAGGATGGGAGACCCAGTACTTC. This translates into CASSLGVTPGWETQYF.